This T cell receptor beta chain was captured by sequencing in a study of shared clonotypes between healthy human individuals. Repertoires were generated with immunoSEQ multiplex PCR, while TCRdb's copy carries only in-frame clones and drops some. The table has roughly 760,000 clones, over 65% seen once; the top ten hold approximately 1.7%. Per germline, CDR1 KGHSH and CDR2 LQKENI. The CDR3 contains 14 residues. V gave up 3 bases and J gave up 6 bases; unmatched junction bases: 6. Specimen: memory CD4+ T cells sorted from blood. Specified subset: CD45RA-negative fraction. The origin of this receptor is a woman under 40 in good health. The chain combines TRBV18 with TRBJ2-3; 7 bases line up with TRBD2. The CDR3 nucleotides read TGTGCCAGCTCACCCGGCGGGGGAGGGGATACGCAGTATTTT. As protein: CASSPGGGGDTQYF.